This T cell receptor beta chain derives from a study of siplizumab effects on memory and regulatory T cells. There are 15 residues in the CDR3. The V gene lost 5 bases and the J gene lost 1 base, with 12 bases spanning the gap. Germline V gives CDR1 SGHTA, CDR2 FQGNSA. Roughly 9.3 x 10^4 TCR templates were assayed per sample. Assay: immunoSEQ multiplex PCR; the TCRdb copy retains only in-frame clones and omits some. The table has more than 85,000 clones, roughly 91% seen once; the top ten hold around 0.29%. Findings and caveats of the study: For siplizumab cultures, the suppressive function of their proliferating Tregs was not confirmed. Siplizumab conditions gave an average of about 62% Treg-derived mappable alloreactive CD4+ clones, versus 25% to 30% for controls.

This clone has a handful of counts. Its cognate antigen is unknown. The receptor's source is a human donor in good health. The J gene is TRBJ2-1, the V gene TRBV7-2, with D maybe TRBD2 (5 bases). Specimen: CD4+ T cells sorted from blood. CDR3 amino acids: CASSLYGGSYNEQFF. The CDR3 nucleotides read TGTGCCAGCAGCCTATACGGAGGTTCCTACAATGAGCAGTTCTTC.